This T cell receptor beta chain was captured by sequencing in a study of blood T cell repertoires in COVID-19. Study summary: COVID-19 samples, acute and convalescent, were from the United States, Italy and Spain. T cells, B-cell-depleted T cells, or PBMCs supplied cDNA or gDNA.

CDR1 and CDR2 (germline): LGHDT, YNNKEL (reference sequence). The V gene end was trimmed by 8 bases and the J gene end by 6 bases; junction bases not matched to a gene: 10. This CDR3 has 14 residues. Method: immunoSEQ multiplex PCR; TCRdb's copy keeps in-frame clones and lacks some. The repertoire has 95,000 to 150,000 clones, 85% to 90% of them found once; the top ten carry nearly 0.9%. The sample holds one count of this clone. The TCR was taken from a woman aged 45-65 years with active or convalescent COVID-19. Source material: peripheral blood. This chain uses TRBV3-1 (or the pseudogene TRBV3-2) with TRBJ1-1, with TRBD1 matching over 9 bases. The DNA of the CDR3 is TGTGCCAGCTCCTCACAGGGGGCTAGGGCTGAAGCTTTCTTT. Encoded protein: CASSSQGARAEAFF.